This T cell receptor (beta chain) is from a study of T-cell reconstitution after alpha-beta-depleted transplantation in children (dated by TCRdb to about 2016). Concerning the study at large: The study quantitatively tracked T-cell immune reconstitution after TCRalphabeta/CD19-depleted allogeneic hematopoietic cell transplantation in children using TCR repertoire profiling. General study outcomes and caveats: The frequencies of hyperexpanded clones fell over the following months, and after one year, T-cell counts and TCRbeta diversity were mostly attributed to newly produced T cells. The high TCRbeta diversity at day 60 in some patients was ascribed to recipient T cells and intrathymic progenitors that had survived conditioning. Apparently early alphabetaT-cell count recovery about two months after transplant reportedly relied on only several hundred rapidly expanded clones derived from non-depleted graft cells.

This clonotype was seen many times. Its cognate antigen has yet to be identified. Base qualities are not provided; no much larger clone lies one nucleotide away. The treatment or condition label here, explained by the study, means: allogeneic hematopoietic cell transplantation with graft depleted of TCRalphabeta T cells and CD19 B cells. The children who served as transplant recipients had been given grafts of TCRalphabeta/CD19-depleted allogeneic hematopoietic cells. Library preparation used PCR. Data came from an Illumina HiSeq 2500. To normalize quantification of the TCRbeta repertoire, the TCR libraries were built with molecular barcoding that relied on unique molecular identifiers. The raw public reads went through TCRdb reprocessing: fastp at Q25, MiXCR clone calling, in-frame beta chains kept. Each record represents a unique CDR3 protein, reported with the most common genes and DNA among its rows. For this sample there are around 600,000 distinct CDR3 sequences; 20% to 25% appear just once. The biggest ten clones account for roughly an eighth of the sample.

V drops 6 bases and J drops 6 bases, leaving 15 bases in between. The CDR1 and CDR2 encoded by the germline V gene (reference sequence) are SGHNT and YYREEE. The CDR3 has 13 amino acids, counting the end cysteine and phenylalanine. Only the CDR3 part of the read is kept: 39 bases, read in frame from the first base. Rearrangement joined TRBV5-4 to TRBJ1-2, with TRBD1 tentatively as D gene (6 bases match). The receptor was derived from a boy younger than two who had a stem cell transplant for acute myeloid leukemia, so the T cells may come from the graft donor. Sequencing used PBMCs, mostly from graft donor cells, obtained 360 days after TCRalphabeta/CD19-depleted stem cell transplant. The nucleotide sequence is TGTGCCAGCACCAACCGACAGGTTCATGGCTACACCTTC. Translation gives CASTNRQVHGYTF.